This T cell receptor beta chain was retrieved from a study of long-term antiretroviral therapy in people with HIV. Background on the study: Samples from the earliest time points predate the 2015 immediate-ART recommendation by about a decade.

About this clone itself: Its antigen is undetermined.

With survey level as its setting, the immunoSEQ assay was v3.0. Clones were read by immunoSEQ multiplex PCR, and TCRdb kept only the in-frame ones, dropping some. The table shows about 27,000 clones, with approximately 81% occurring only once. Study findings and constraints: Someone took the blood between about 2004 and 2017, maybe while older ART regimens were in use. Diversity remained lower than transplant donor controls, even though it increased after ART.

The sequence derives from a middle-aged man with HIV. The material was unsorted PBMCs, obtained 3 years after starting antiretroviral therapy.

The CDR3 DNA follows: TGTGCCACCACCCAGGGTGGGTTAGAGACCCAGTACTTC. Translating it yields CATTQGGLETQYF. The V and J genes are TRBV15 and TRBJ2-5; possible D gene TRBD1, 5 bases. V was cut by 7 bases and J by 4 bases, with 13 bases left in between. Germline lookup yields CDR1 LNHNV and CDR2 YYDKDF (reference sequence). This CDR3 is built from 13 residues.